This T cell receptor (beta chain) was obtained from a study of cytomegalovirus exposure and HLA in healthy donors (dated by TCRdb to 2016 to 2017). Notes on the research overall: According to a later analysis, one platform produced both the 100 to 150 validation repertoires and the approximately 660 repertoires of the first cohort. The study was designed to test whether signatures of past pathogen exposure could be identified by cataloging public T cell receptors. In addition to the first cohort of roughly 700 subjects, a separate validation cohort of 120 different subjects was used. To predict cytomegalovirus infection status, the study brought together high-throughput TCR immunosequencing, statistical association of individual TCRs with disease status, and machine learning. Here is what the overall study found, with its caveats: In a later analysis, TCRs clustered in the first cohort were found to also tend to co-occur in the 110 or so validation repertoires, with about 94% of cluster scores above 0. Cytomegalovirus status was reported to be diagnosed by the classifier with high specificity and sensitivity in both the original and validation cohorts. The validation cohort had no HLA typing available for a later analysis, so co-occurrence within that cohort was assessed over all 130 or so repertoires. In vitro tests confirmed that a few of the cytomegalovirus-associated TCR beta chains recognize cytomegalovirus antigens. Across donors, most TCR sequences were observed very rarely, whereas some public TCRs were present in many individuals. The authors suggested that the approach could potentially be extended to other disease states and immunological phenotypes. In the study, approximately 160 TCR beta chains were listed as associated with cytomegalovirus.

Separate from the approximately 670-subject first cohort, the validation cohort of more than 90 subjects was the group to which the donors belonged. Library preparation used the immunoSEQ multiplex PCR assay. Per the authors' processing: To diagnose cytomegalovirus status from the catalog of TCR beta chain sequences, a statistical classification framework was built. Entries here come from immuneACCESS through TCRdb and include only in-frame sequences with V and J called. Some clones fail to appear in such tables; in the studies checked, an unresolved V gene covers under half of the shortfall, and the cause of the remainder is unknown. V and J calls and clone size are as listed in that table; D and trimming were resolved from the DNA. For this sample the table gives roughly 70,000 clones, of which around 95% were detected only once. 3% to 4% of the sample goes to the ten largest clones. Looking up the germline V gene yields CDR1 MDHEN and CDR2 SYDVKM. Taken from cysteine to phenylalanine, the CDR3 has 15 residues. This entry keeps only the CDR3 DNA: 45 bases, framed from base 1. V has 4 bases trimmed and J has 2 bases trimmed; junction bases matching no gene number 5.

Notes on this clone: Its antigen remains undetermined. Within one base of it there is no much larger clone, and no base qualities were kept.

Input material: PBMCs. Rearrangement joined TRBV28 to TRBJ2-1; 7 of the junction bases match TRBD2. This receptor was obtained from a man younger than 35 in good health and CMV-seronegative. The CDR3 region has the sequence CASSYHSGPYNEQFF. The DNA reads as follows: TGTGCCAGCAGTTACCATAGCGGGCCCTACAATGAGCAGTTCTTC.